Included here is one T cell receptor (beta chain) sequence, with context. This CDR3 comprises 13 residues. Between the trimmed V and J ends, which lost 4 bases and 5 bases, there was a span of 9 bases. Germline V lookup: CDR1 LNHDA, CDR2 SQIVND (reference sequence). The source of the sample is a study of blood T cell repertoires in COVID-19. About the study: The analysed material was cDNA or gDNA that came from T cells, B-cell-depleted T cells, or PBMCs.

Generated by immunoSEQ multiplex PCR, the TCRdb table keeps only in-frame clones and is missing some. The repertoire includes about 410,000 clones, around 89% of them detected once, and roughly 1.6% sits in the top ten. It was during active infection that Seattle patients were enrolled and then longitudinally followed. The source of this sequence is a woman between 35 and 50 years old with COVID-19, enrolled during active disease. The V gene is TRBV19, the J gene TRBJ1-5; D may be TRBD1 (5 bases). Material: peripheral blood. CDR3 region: CASSTGGDQPQHF. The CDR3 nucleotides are TGTGCCAGTAGTACGGGGGGGGATCAGCCCCAGCATTTT.